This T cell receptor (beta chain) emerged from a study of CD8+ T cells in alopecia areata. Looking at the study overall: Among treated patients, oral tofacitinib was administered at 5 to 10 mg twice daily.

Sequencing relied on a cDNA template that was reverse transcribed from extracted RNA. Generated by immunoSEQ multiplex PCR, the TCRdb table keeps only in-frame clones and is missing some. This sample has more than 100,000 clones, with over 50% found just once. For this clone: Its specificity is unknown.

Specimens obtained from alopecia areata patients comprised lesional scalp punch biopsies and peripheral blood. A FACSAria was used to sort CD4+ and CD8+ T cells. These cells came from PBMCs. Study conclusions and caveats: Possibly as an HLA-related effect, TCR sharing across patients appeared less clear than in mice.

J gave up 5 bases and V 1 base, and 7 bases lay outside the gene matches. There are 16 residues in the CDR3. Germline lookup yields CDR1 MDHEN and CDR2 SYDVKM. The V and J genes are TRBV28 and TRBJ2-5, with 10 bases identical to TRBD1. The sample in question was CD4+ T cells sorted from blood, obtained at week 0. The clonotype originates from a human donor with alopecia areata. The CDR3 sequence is CASSLSGQGIGETQYF. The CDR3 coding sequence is TGTGCCAGCAGTTTATCGGGACAGGGGATAGGGGAGACCCAGTACTTC.